These T cell receptor beta chains were read from a single sample in a study of siplizumab effects on memory and regulatory T cells. Here immunoSEQ multiplex PCR was the method, and the copy in TCRdb shows in-frame clones only, minus some. The top ten hold more than 14% of the sample, which has over 70,000 clones, more than 80% seen once. The sample comprised CD4+ T cells sorted from blood. Source of these receptors: a human donor in good health. CDR3s include the opening cysteine and the closing phenylalanine or tryptophan. A D gene is named only where the DNA matches it firmly. Expanded clones are given a class, and other clones once, few, many or no size at all.

v_call,d_call,j_call,clone_size,cdr3_nt,cdr3_aa
TRBV30,NA,TRBJ1-6,NA,TGTGCCTGGAGATACCGGGAGATGAATTCACCCCTCCACTTT,CAWRYREMNSPLHF
TRBV6-1,NA,TRBJ1-5,NA,TGTGCCAGCAGTGAAACGCTTTTGAGTCAGCCCCAGCATTTT,CASSETLLSQPQHF
TRBV19,NA,TRBJ2-1,NA,TGTGCCAGTAGTCTCCGGGACATGGAAAAGTTCTTC,CASSLRDMEKFF
TRBV29-1,NA,TRBJ2-7,once,TGCAGCGTTGTTTTCGTCTCCTACGAGCAGTACTTC,CSVVFVSYEQYF
TRBV15,NA,TRBJ2-7,NA,TGTGCCACCAGCAGAGGGTGGAACGAGCAGTACTTC,CATSRGWNEQYF
TRBV28,NA,TRBJ2-7,NA,TGTGCCAGCAGCCTTCAGGACCGGGGCGAGCAGTACTTC,CASSLQDRGEQYF
TRBV7-2,TRBD2,TRBJ2-7,NA,TGTGCCAGCAGCTTACAGCGGGAGGGCTACGAGCAGTACTTC,CASSLQREGYEQYF
TRBV4-1,NA,TRBJ1-5,NA,TGCGCCAGCAGCCATGACTTCGGGAGGGTAGGCAATCAGCCCCAGCATTTT,CASSHDFGRVGNQPQHF
TRBV7-9,NA,TRBJ1-4,NA,TGTGCCAGCAGCTCGACAGGCAACAATGAAAAACTGTTTTTT,CASSSTGNNEKLFF
TRBV30,NA,TRBJ2-3,NA,TGTGCCTGGAGTGCCGGCGGAGCTGGGGCAGATACGCAGTATTTT,CAWSAGGAGADTQYF